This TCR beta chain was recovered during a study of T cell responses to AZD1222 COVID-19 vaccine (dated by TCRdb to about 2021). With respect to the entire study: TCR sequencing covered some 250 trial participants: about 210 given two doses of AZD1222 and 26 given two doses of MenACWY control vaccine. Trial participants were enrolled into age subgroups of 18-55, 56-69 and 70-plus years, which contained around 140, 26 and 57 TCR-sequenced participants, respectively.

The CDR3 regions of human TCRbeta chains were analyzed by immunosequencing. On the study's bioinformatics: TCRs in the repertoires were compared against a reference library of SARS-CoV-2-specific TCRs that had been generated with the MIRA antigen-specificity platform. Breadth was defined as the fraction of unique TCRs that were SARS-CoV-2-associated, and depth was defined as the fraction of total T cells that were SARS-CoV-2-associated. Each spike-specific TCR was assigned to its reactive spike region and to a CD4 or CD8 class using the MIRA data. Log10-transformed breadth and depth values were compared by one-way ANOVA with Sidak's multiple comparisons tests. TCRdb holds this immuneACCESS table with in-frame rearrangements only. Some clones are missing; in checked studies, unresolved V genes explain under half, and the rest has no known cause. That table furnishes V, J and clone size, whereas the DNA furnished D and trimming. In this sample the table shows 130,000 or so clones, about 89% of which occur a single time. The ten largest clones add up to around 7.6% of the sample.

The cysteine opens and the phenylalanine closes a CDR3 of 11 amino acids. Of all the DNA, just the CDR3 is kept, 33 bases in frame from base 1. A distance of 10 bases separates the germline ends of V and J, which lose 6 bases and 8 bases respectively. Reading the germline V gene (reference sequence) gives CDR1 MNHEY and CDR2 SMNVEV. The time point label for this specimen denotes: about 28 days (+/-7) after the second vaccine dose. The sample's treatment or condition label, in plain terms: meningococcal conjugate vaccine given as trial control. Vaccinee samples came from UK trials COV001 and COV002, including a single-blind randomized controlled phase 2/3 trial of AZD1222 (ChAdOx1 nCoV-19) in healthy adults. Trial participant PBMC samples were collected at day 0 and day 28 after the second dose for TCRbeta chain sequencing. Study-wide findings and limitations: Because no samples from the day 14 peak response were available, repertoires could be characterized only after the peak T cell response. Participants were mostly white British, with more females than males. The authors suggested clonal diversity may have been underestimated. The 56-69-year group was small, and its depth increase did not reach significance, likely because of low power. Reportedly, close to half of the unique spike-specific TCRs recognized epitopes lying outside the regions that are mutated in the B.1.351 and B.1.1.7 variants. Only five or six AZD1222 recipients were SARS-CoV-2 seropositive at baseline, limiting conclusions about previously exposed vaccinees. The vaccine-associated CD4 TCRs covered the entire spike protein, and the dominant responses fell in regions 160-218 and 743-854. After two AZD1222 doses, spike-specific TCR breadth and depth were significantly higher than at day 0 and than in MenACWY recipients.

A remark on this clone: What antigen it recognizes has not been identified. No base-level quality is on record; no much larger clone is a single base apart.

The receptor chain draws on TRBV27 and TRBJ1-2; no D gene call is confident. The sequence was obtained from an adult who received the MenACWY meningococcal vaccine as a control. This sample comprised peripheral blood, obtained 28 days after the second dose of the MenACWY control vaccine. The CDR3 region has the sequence CASSHLGGYTF. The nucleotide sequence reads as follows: TGTGCCAGCAGCCACCTGGGGGGCTACACCTTC.